Listed below are T cell receptor beta chains from one sample, sequenced in a study of T cell responses to AZD1222 COVID-19 vaccine. The assay was immunoSEQ multiplex PCR, and TCRdb's table has in-frame clones only and misses some. Among tens of thousands of clones listed, 80% to 90% were seen once. Here the sequenced sample was peripheral blood, taken 28 days after the second AZD1222 dose. Receptors were obtained from an adult who received the AZD1222 COVID-19 vaccine. The CDR3 runs from the conserved cysteine through the conserved F or W. The D gene is left open where the match is weak.

d_gene: .; v_gene: TRBV25-1; j_gene: TRBJ2-5; CDR3aa: CASRNPGAETQYF
d_gene: .; v_gene: TRBV5-6; j_gene: TRBJ1-5; CDR3aa: CASSQGAAQHF
d_gene: TRBD1; v_gene: TRBV4-1; j_gene: TRBJ2-1; CDR3aa: CASSRYPTGTGSYNEQFF
d_gene: .; v_gene: TRBV5-8; j_gene: TRBJ2-4; CDR3aa: CASSRRTGRGIQYF
d_gene: TRBD1; v_gene: TRBV5-1; j_gene: TRBJ2-7; CDR3aa: CATGTGQGIGYEQYF
d_gene: .; v_gene: TRBV28; j_gene: TRBJ2-7; CDR3aa: CASSPRTGPRTYEQYF
d_gene: .; v_gene: TRBV19; j_gene: TRBJ1-6; CDR3aa: CASTPARTQGRNSPLHF
d_gene: TRBD2; v_gene: TRBV3-1/TRBV3-2; j_gene: TRBJ2-1; CDR3aa: CASSRRLAGGNNEQFF
d_gene: .; v_gene: TRBV7-6; j_gene: TRBJ1-6; CDR3aa: CASSFEDLYSPLHF
d_gene: .; v_gene: TRBV28; j_gene: TRBJ1-2; CDR3aa: CASSSTVAYGYTF
d_gene: .; v_gene: TRBV30; j_gene: TRBJ1-2; CDR3aa: CAWSSDRGNYGYTF
d_gene: .; v_gene: TRBV30; j_gene: TRBJ1-3; CDR3aa: CAWTFGRGIGSGNTIYF
d_gene: .; v_gene: TRBV2; j_gene: TRBJ1-6; CDR3aa: CASSFQDRHNSPLHF
d_gene: .; v_gene: TRBV2; j_gene: TRBJ2-3; CDR3aa: CASSTTDTQYF
d_gene: .; v_gene: TRBV2; j_gene: TRBJ2-1; CDR3aa: CASSGPGDEQFF
d_gene: .; v_gene: TRBV5-6; j_gene: TRBJ2-3; CDR3aa: CASSLLGRALGYTQYF
d_gene: TRBD1; v_gene: TRBV2; j_gene: TRBJ1-6; CDR3aa: CASSGTGLSNSPLHF
d_gene: .; v_gene: TRBV11-2; j_gene: TRBJ1-5; CDR3aa: CASSLGVLQPQHF
d_gene: .; v_gene: TRBV6-1; j_gene: TRBJ2-2; CDR3aa: CASSEEVRELFF
d_gene: .; v_gene: TRBV7-9; j_gene: TRBJ2-7; CDR3aa: CASSLGDGYEQYF
d_gene: .; v_gene: TRBV6-6; j_gene: TRBJ1-5; CDR3aa: CASNSQGTSNQPQHF
d_gene: TRBD1; v_gene: TRBV7-3; j_gene: TRBJ2-7; CDR3aa: CASSPGQGYEQYF
d_gene: TRBD2; v_gene: TRBV27; j_gene: TRBJ2-2; CDR3aa: CASSLAGLATGELFF
d_gene: .; v_gene: TRBV23-1; j_gene: TRBJ2-3; CDR3aa: CASSQPRLTSKTNDTQYF
d_gene: TRBD1; v_gene: TRBV5-4; j_gene: TRBJ1-4; CDR3aa: CASSRTGGGEKLFF
d_gene: TRBD1; v_gene: TRBV6-5; j_gene: TRBJ2-7; CDR3aa: CAAGQGNSYEQYF